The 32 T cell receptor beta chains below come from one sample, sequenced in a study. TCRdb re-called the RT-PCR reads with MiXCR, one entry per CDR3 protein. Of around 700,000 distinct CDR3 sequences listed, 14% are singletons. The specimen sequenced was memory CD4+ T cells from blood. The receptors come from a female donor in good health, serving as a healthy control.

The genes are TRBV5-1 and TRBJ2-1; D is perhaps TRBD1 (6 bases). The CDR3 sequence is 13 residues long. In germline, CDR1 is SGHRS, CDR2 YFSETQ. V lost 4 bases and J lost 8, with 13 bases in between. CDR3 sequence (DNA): TGCGCCAGCAGCCCACAGGGTAGGGATGAGCAGTTCTTC. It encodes CASSPQGRDEQFF.

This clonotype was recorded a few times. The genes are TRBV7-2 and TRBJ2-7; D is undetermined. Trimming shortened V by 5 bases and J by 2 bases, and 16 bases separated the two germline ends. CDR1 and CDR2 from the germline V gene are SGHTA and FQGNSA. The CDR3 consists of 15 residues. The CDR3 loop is CASSRTQATAYEQYF. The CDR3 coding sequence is TGTGCCAGCAGCAGAACCCAGGCTACCGCCTACGAGCAGTACTTC. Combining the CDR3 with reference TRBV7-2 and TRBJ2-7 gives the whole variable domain GAGVSQSPSNKVTEKGKDVELRCDPISGHTALYWYRQSLGQGLEFLIYFQGNSAPDKSGLPSDRFSAERTGGSVSTLTIQRTQQEDSAVYLCASSRTQATAYEQYFGPGTRLTVT.

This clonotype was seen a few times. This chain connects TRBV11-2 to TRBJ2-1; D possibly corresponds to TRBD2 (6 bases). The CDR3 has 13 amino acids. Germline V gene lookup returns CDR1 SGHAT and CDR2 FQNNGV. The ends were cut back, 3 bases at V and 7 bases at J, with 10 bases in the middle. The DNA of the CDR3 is TGTGCCAGCAGCTTGGAGGGATGGAATGAGCAGTTCTTC. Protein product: CASSLEGWNEQFF.

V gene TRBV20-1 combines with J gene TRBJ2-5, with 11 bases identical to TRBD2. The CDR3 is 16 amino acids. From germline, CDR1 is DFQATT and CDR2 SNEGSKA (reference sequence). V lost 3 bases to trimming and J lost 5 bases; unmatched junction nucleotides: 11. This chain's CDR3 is CSASSTSGRMGETQYF. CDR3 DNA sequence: TGCAGTGCTAGTAGCACTAGCGGGAGAATGGGGGAGACCCAGTACTTC.

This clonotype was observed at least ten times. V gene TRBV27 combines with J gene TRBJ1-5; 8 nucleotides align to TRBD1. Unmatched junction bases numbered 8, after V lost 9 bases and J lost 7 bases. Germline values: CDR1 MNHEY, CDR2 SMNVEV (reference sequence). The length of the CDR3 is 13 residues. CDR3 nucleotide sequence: TGTGCCAGTCAGGACAGGGCAAACCAGCCCCAGCATTTT. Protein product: CASQDRANQPQHF.

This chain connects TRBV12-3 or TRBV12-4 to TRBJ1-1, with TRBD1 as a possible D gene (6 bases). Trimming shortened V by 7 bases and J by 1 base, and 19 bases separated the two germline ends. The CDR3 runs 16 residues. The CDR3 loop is CASNKPPGQRNTEAFF. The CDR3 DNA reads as TGTGCCAGCAATAAGCCTCCGGGACAAAGGAACACTGAAGCTTTCTTT.

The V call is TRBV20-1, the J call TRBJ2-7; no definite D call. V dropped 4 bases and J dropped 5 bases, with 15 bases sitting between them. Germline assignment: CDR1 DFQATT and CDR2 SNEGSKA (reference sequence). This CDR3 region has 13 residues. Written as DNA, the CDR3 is TGCAGTGCTATGAAAGGGAAAATAGACGAGCAGTACTTC. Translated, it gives CSAMKGKIDEQYF.

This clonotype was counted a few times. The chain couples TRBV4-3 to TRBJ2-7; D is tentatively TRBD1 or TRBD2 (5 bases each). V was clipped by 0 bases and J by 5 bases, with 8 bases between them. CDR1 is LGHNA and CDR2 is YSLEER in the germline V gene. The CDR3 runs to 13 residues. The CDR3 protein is CASSQEPGHEQYF. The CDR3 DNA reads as TGCGCCAGCAGCCAAGAACCGGGGCACGAGCAGTACTTC.

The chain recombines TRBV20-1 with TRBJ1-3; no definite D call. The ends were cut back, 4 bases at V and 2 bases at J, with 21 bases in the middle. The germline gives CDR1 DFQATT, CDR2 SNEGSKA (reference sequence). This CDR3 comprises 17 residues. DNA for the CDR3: TGCAGTGCTACTCCGCCCAATGGTCTAGCAACTGGAAACACCATATATTTT. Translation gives CSATPPNGLATGNTIYF.

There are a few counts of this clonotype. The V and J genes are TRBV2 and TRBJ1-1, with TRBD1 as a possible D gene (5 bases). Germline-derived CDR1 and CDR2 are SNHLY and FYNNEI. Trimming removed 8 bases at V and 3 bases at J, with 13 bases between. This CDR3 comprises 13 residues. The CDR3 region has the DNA TGTGCCAGCGGGATAGACAGAGACACTGAAGCTTTCTTT. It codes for CASGIDRDTEAFF.

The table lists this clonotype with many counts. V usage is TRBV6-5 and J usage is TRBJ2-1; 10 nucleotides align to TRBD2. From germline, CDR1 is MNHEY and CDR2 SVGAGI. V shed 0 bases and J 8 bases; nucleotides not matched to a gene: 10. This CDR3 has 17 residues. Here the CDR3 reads CASSYSFTASGSHEQFF. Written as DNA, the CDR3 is TGTGCCAGCAGTTACTCGTTTACGGCTAGCGGGAGTCATGAGCAGTTCTTC.

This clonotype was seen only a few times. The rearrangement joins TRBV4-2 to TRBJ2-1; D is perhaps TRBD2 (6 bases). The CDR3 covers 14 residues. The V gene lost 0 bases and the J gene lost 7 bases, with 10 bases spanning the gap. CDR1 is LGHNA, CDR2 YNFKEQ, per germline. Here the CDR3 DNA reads TGTGCCAGCAGCCAAGAAGGACTACCAAATGAGCAGTTCTTC. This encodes CASSQEGLPNEQFF.

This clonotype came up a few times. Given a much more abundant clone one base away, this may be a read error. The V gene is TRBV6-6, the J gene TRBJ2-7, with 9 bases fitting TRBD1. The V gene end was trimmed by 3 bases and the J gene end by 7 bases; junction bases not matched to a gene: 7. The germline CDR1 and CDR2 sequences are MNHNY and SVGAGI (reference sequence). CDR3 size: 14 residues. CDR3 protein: CASSYRTGVREQYF. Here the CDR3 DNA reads TGTGCCAGCAGTTATCGGACAGGGGTCAGGGAGCAGTACTTC.

The CDR3 loop is CASSSLYTNQPQHF. The CDR3 DNA reads TGTGCCAGCAGCTCCTTATATACCAATCAGCCCCAGCATTTT. The chain combines TRBV6-5 with TRBJ1-5, with unresolved D. The CDR3 totals 14 residues. The V gene lost 6 bases and the J gene lost 3 bases, with 12 bases spanning the gap. Germline V gene sequence: CDR1 MNHEY, CDR2 SVGAGI.

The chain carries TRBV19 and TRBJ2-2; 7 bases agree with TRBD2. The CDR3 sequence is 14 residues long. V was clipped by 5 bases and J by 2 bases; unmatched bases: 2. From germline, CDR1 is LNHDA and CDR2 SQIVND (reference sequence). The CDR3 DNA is TGTGCCAGTAGTGAGCGGGATAACACCGGGGAGCTGTTTTTT. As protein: CASSERDNTGELFF.

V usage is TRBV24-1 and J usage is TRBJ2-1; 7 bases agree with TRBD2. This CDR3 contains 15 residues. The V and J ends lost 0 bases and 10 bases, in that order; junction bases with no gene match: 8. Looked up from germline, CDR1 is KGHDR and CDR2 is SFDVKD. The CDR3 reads CATSDLRAGGLEQFF. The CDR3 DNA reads TGTGCCACCAGTGATTTGCGAGCTGGGGGACTAGAGCAGTTCTTC.

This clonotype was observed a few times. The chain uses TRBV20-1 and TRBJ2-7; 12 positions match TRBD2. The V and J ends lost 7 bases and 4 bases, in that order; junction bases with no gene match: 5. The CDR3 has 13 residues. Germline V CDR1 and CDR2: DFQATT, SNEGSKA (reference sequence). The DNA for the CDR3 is TGCAGTGGAGCTAGCGGGGGGGCGTACGAGCAGTACTTC. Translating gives CSGASGGAYEQYF.

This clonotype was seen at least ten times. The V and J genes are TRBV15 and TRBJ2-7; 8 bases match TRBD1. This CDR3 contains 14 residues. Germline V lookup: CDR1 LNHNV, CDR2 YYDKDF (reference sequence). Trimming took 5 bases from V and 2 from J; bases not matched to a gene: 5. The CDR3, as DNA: TGTGCCACCAGCTTAGGACAGGGACCCTACGAGCAGTACTTC. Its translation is CATSLGQGPYEQYF. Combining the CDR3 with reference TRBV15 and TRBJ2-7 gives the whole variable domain DAMVIQNPRYQVTQFGKPVTLSCSQTLNHNVMYWYQQKSSQAPKLLFHYYDKDFNNEADTPDNFQSRRPNTSFCFLDIRSPGLGDTAMYLCATSLGQGPYEQYFGPGTRLTVT.

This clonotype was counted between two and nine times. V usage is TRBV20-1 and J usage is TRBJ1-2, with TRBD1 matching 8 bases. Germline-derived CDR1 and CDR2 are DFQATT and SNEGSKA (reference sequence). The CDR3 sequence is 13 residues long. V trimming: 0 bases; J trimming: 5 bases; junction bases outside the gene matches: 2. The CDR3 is CSAREDRDYGYTF. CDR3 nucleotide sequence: TGCAGTGCTAGAGAGGACAGGGATTATGGCTACACCTTC.

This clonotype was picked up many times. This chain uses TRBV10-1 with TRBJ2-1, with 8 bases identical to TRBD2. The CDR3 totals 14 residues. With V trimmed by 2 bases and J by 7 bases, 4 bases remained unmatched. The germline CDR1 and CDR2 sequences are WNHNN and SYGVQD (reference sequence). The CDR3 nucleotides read TGCGCCAGCAGTGAGGAGCGGGAGCCAAATGAGCAGTTCTTC. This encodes CASSEEREPNEQFF.

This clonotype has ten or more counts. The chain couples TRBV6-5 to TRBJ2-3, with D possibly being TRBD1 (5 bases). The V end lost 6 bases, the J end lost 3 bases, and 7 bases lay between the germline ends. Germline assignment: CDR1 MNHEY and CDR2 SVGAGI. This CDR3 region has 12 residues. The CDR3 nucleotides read TGTGCCAGCAGAGACAGAACAGATACGCAGTATTTT. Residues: CASRDRTDTQYF.

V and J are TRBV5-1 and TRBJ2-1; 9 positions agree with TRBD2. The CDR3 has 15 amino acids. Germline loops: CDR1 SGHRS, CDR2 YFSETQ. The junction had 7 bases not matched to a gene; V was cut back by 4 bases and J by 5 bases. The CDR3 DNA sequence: TGCGCCAGCAGCACTTTAGCGGGAGTCCACAATGAGCAGTTCTTC. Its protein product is CASSTLAGVHNEQFF.

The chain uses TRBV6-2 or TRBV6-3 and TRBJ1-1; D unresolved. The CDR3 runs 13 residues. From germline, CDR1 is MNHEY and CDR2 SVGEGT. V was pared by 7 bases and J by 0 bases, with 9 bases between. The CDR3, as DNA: TGTGCCAGCATCTTGGATATGAACACTGAAGCTTTCTTT. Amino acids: CASILDMNTEAFF.

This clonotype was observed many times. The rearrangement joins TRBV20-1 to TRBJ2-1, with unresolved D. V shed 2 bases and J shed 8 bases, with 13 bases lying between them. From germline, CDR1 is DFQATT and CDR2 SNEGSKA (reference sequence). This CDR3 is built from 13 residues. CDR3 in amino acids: CSARLKGFDEQFF. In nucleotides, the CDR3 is TGCAGTGCTAGACTAAAGGGTTTCGATGAGCAGTTCTTC.

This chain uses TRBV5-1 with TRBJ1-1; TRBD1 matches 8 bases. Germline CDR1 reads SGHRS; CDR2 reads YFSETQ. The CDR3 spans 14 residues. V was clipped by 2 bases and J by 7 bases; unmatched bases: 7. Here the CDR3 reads CASSFLDREGEAFF. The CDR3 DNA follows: TGCGCCAGCAGCTTCCTGGACAGGGAGGGTGAAGCTTTCTTT.

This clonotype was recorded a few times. CDR3 nucleotides: TGTGCCAGCAGTTTTACTCAGGGGACCTACGAGCAGTACTTC. This gives the protein CASSFTQGTYEQYF. The chain is built from TRBV27 and TRBJ2-7, with D possibly matching TRBD1 (6 bases). There are 14 residues in the CDR3. CDR1 and CDR2 from the germline V gene are MNHEY and SMNVEV (reference sequence). Trimming took 3 bases from V and 2 from J, leaving 11 bases between them.

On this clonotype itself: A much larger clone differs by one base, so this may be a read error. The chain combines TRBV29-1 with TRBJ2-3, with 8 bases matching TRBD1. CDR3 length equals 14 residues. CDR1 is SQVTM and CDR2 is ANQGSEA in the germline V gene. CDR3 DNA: TGCAGCGTTGAGGACAGGGTTCTAACAGATACGCAGTGTTTT. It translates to CSVEDRVLTDTQCF.

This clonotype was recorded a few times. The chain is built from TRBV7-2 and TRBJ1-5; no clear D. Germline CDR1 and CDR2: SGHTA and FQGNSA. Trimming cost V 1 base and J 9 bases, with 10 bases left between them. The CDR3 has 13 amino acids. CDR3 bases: TGTGCCAGCAGCTTAGAGGGCCTTGGGCCCCAGCATTTT. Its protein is CASSLEGLGPQHF.

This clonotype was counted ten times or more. CDR3 region: CASSLEANQPQHF. CDR3 bases: TGTGCCAGCAGCTTGGAAGCCAATCAGCCCCAGCATTTT. The rearrangement links TRBV7-2 to TRBJ1-5; D is unclear. CDR3 length equals 13 residues. Germline CDR1 and CDR2: SGHTA and FQGNSA. Trimming removed 3 bases from V and 3 bases from J, with 6 bases in between.

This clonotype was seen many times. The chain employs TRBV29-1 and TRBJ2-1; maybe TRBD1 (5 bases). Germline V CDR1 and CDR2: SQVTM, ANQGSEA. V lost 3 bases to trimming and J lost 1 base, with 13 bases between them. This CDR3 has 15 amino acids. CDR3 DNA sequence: TGCAGCGTTGAGATTAGGGGCGGATCCTACAATGAGCAGTTCTTC. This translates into CSVEIRGGSYNEQFF.

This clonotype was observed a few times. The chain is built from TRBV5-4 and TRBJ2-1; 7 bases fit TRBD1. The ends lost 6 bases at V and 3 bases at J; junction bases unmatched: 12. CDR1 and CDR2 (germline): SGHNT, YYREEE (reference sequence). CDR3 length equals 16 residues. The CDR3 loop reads CASTPAGAGGYNEQFF. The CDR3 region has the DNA TGTGCCAGCACCCCCGCCGGGGCAGGGGGCTACAATGAGCAGTTCTTC. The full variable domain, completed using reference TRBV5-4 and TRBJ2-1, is ETGVTQSPTHLIKTRGQQVTLRCSSQSGHNTVSWYQQALGQGPQFIFQYYREEENGRGNFPPRFSGLQFPNYSSELNVNALELDDSALYLCASTPAGAGGYNEQFFGPGTRLTVL.

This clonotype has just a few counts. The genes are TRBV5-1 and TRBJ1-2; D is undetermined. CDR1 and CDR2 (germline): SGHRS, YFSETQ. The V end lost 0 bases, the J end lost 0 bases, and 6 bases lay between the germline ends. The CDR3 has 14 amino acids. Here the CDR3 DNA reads TGCGCCAGCAGCTTGGGTGAAGCTAACTATGGCTACACCTTC. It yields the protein CASSLGEANYGYTF.